This passage covers 8 T cell receptor beta chains from one sample sequenced in a study of OX40 agonist ivuxolimab in advanced cancers. Libraries were prepared through the immunoSEQ multiplex PCR assay. The immuneACCESS repertoire file appears here via TCRdb, limited to in-frame rearrangements. These files lack a portion of the clones; in checked studies, under half of the deficit traces to unresolved V genes, and the cause of the others is not known. This sample lists over 20,000 clones; around four fifths were detected once. Jointly, the top ten make up approximately 15% of the sample. The sequenced sample was CD4+ or CD8+ T cells sorted from blood, obtained in a trial of the OX40 agonist ivuxolimab. All receptors come from an adult with an advanced solid tumor such as melanoma, head and neck, liver or kidney cancer.

The rearrangement uses TRBV19 and TRBJ1-5, with D unclear. Trimming shortened V by 8 bases and J by 0 bases, and 14 bases separated the two germline ends. This CDR3 is 15 amino acids long. CDR1 and CDR2 (germline): LNHDA, SQIVND (reference sequence). The CDR3 protein is CASAPTSTSNQPQHF. The CDR3 bases are TGTGCCAGTGCCCCGACATCGACTAGCAATCAGCCCCAGCATTTT.

The chain couples TRBV27 to TRBJ1-6; 8 bases are shared with TRBD1. This CDR3 is built from 14 residues. Trimming took 4 bases from V and 6 from J; bases not matched to a gene: 2. Germline loops: CDR1 MNHEY, CDR2 SMNVEV (reference sequence). DNA for the CDR3: TGTGCCAGCAGTTCGACAGGGGTTAATTCACCCCTCCACTTT. This translates into CASSSTGVNSPLHF.

This sequence joins TRBV27 and TRBJ1-1, with TRBD1 matching over 7 bases. Trimming cost V 2 bases and J 10 bases; bases outside gene matches: 10. In germline, CDR1 is MNHEY, CDR2 SMNVEV (reference sequence). The CDR3 contains 14 residues. In DNA, the CDR3 is TGTGCCAGCAGTTTAAGGGGTGGGACAGTAGCAGCTTTCTTT. Translation gives CASSLRGGTVAAFF.

The J gene is TRBJ2-1, the V gene TRBV13, with TRBD2 matching 7 bases. The germline CDR1 and CDR2 sequences are PRHDT and FYEKMQ (reference sequence). V was pared by 5 bases and J by 2 bases, with 6 bases of the junction left unmatched. The length of the CDR3 is 15 residues. The CDR3 loop is CASSPTSAPYNEQFF. The CDR3, as DNA: TGTGCCAGCAGCCCCACTAGCGCTCCCTACAATGAGCAGTTCTTC.

The chain employs TRBV27 and TRBJ1-2; D remains ambiguous. The germline V gene has CDR1 MNHEY and CDR2 SMNVEV (reference sequence). The CDR3 has 13 amino acids. The V gene lost 5 bases and the J gene lost 4 bases, with 11 bases spanning the gap. The DNA for the CDR3 is TGTGCCAGCAGTCCTCGCAGGTCCTATGGCTACACCTTC. Translation gives CASSPRRSYGYTF.

V and J are TRBV6-5 and TRBJ2-1; no definite D call. V gave up 2 bases and J gave up 4 bases, with 6 bases separating them. The CDR3 has 13 residues. CDR1 MNHEY and CDR2 SVGAGI come from the germline V gene. The CDR3 DNA reads as TGTGCCAGCAGTTACGTTGGGTACAATGAGCAGTTCTTC. Translation gives CASSYVGYNEQFF.

This rearrangement joins TRBV7-8 to TRBJ1-1; a possible D gene is TRBD1 (5 bases). The V gene's germline CDR1 is SGHVS and CDR2 FQNEAQ. Trimming stripped 4 bases from V and 1 base from J, with 10 bases between. The length of the CDR3 is 14 residues. CDR3 DNA: TGTGCCAGCAGCTATGGTGGGGCGAACACTGAAGCTTTCTTT. It is translated as CASSYGGANTEAFF.

The rearrangement uses TRBV12-5 and TRBJ1-1; TRBD1 might be the D (5 bases). V lost 6 bases and J lost 3, with 14 bases in between. Per germline, CDR1 LGHNT and CDR2 FRNRAP. The CDR3 contains 14 residues. The CDR3 spells CASGSNRYDTEAFF. The CDR3 bases are TGTGCTAGTGGCTCCAACAGGTACGACACTGAAGCTTTCTTT.